These 16 T cell receptor beta chains came from one sample sequenced in a study of cytotoxic CD8 clonotypes in ibrutinib-treated CLL. Sequenced by immunoSEQ multiplex PCR; TCRdb stores in-frame clones only, minus some. The sample lists approximately 140,000 clones, around 93% occurring once. Sequences were derived from PBMCs, sampled after 12 months of ibrutinib treatment. These receptors originate from a human donor with chronic lymphocytic leukemia.

This clone was seen a single time. The rearrangement links TRBV5-1 to TRBJ2-7; possibly TRBD1 for D (5 bases). CDR1 is SGHRS, CDR2 YFSETQ, per germline. V dropped 0 bases and J dropped 1 base, with 11 bases sitting between them. The CDR3 extends over 15 amino acids. The CDR3 spells CASSLGRQKSYEQYF. The CDR3 nucleotides are TGCGCCAGCAGCTTGGGTCGACAGAAGTCCTACGAGCAGTACTTC.

The V and J genes are TRBV25-1 and TRBJ1-3; D not resolved. This CDR3 comprises 14 residues. Germline values: CDR1 MGHDK, CDR2 SYGVNS. The V and J ends lost 2 bases and 4 bases respectively, with 9 bases between them. The CDR3 region is CASSEGRRGNTIYF. DNA for the CDR3: TGTGCCAGCAGTGAAGGTCGCAGGGGAAACACCATATATTTT.

This chain joins TRBV19 and TRBJ1-1; D gene ambiguous. Germline-derived CDR1 and CDR2 are LNHDA and SQIVND (reference sequence). Trimming took off 3 bases at V and 2 bases at J, with 13 bases between the two ends. This CDR3 has 15 amino acids. The CDR3 sequence: CASSISPGANTEAFF. CDR3 sequence (DNA): TGTGCCAGTAGTATTTCGCCGGGAGCCAACACTGAAGCTTTCTTT.

This chain links TRBV28 with TRBJ1-2; TRBD1 aligns across 12 bases. Germline V gene data show CDR1 as MDHEN and CDR2 as SYDVKM. CDR3 length equals 16 residues. Trimming cost V 2 bases and J 8 bases; bases outside gene matches: 9. CDR3 sequence: CASSLPGTGGAWGYTF. CDR3 DNA sequence: TGTGCCAGCAGTTTACCCGGGACAGGGGGCGCGTGGGGCTACACCTTC.

The chain links TRBV28 to TRBJ1-2; D uncertain. This CDR3 is 16 amino acids long. V lost 7 bases to trimming and J lost 2 bases, with 20 bases between them. Per germline, CDR1 MDHEN and CDR2 SYDVKM. This CDR3 is CASTTFLRRKNYGYTF. In nucleotides, the CDR3 is TGTGCCAGCACAACTTTTTTAAGACGGAAAAACTATGGCTACACCTTC.

The V gene is TRBV7-9, the J gene TRBJ2-7, with D unclear. V shed 6 bases and J shed 0 bases, with 18 bases lying between them. The length of the CDR3 is 16 residues. Germline CDR1 and CDR2: SEHNR and FQNEAQ (reference sequence). DNA for the CDR3: TGTGCCAGCAGGAAATCCGACCCTTCCGTCTCCTACGAGCAGTACTTC. Its protein is CASRKSDPSVSYEQYF.

The rearrangement joins TRBV28 to TRBJ1-4; D unclear. This CDR3 comprises 12 residues. Looked up from germline, CDR1 is MDHEN and CDR2 is SYDVKM. V gave up 4 bases and J gave up 8 bases, with 8 bases separating them. The chain's CDR3 is CASSSMMEKLFF. The DNA for the CDR3 is TGTGCCAGCAGTTCCATGATGGAAAAACTGTTTTTT.

The rearrangement uses TRBV2 and TRBJ2-3; no definite D call. Germline values: CDR1 SNHLY, CDR2 FYNNEI. Trimming removed 4 bases from V and 0 bases from J, with 11 bases in between. The CDR3 contains 15 residues. Here the CDR3 DNA reads TGTGCCAGCAGTGTCCCCGGAGCTAGCACAGATACGCAGTATTTT. As protein: CASSVPGASTDTQYF.

V is TRBV6-5 and J is TRBJ1-2; tentative D call: TRBD1 (6 bases). Trimming stripped 0 bases from V and 0 bases from J, with 11 bases between. Germline V CDR1 and CDR2: MNHEY, SVGAGI. The CDR3 spans 16 residues. This CDR3 reads CASSYSRDITNYGYTF. As DNA, the CDR3 is TGTGCCAGCAGTTACTCTCGGGACATCACTAACTATGGCTACACCTTC.

The rearrangement links TRBV18 to TRBJ1-2; 10 nucleotides agree with TRBD1. V shed 2 bases and J 3 bases; nucleotides not matched to a gene: 3. Germline loops: CDR1 KGHSH, CDR2 LQKENI. This CDR3 contains 15 residues. CDR3 amino acids: CASSPSGQGDYGYTF. CDR3 in DNA: TGTGCCAGCTCACCATCCGGACAGGGGGACTATGGCTACACCTTC.

V and J are TRBV6-5 and TRBJ1-5, with no clear D. The CDR3 extends over 14 amino acids. V was cut by 4 bases and J by 10 bases, with 17 bases left in between. Germline-derived CDR1 and CDR2 are MNHEY and SVGAGI. The CDR3 reads CASSFHRSTLPQHF. CDR3 nucleotide sequence: TGTGCCAGCAGTTTCCACCGGAGCACGTTACCCCAGCATTTT.

CDR3 amino acids: CASRTSPSDTQYF. CDR3 DNA sequence: TGTGCCAGCAGGACTAGCCCATCGGATACGCAGTATTTT. This rearrangement joins TRBV6-5 to TRBJ2-3, with TRBD2 matching 7 bases. There are 13 residues in the CDR3. Germline CDR1 is MNHEY and CDR2 is SVGAGI. After removal of 6 bases from V and 6 bases from J, the junction contained 6 bases not matched to a gene.

The chain recombines TRBV7-2 with TRBJ2-7; TRBD2 aligns across 11 bases. V was clipped by 5 bases and J by 2 bases; unmatched bases: 8. CDR1 and CDR2 from the germline V gene are SGHTA and FQGNSA. This CDR3 contains 16 residues. CDR3 nucleotides: TGTGCCAGCAGCGTAGATGGGACTAGCGGTACCTACGAGCAGTACTTC. It codes for CASSVDGTSGTYEQYF.

This chain connects TRBV5-8 to TRBJ1-2; perhaps TRBD1 as D (5 bases). This CDR3 spans 13 amino acids. From germline, CDR1 is SGHTS and CDR2 YDEGEE. The V gene lost 4 bases and the J gene lost 7 bases, with 14 bases spanning the gap. CDR3: CASSPSWGRGYTF. The CDR3 DNA reads as TGTGCCAGCAGCCCTTCTTGGGGCCGTGGCTACACCTTC.

The CDR3 loop is CASSRTSNGETQYF. In DNA form, the CDR3 reads TGTGCCAGCAGCCGAACTAGCAACGGAGAGACCCAGTACTTC. The chain has TRBV7-2 and TRBJ2-5, with a possible D match to TRBD2 (6 bases). Germline V gene lookup returns CDR1 SGHTA and CDR2 FQGNSA. V lost 5 bases and J lost 4, with 14 bases in between. There are 14 residues in the CDR3.

The chain couples TRBV6-1 to TRBJ2-5; no clear D. CDR3 length: 13 amino acids. Germline lookup yields CDR1 MNHNS and CDR2 SASEGT. Trimming left V 5 bases short and J 5 bases short, with 12 bases between. The CDR3 nucleotides read TGTGCCAGCAGTATCGGACGAGGCGAGACCCAGTACTTC. Its translation: CASSIGRGETQYF.